This T cell receptor (beta chain) was documented in a study of T cell responses to AZD1222 COVID-19 vaccine. Some clones are missing from TCRdb's copy, which holds only in-frame ones; the method was immunoSEQ multiplex PCR. Of some 99,000 clones in the sample, about 88% were seen once. The receptor was derived from an adult in good health. Sequenced material: peripheral blood, taken on day 0 of AZD1222 vaccination.

This CDR3 is CASASSGGPQETQYF. The CDR3 DNA reads as TGTGCCAGCGCATCTAGCGGGGGCCCACAAGAGACCCAGTACTTC. The chain is built from TRBV7-9 and TRBJ2-5; 10 bases match TRBD2. Germline V CDR1 and CDR2: SEHNR, FQNEAQ (reference sequence). CDR3 length: 15 residues. Trimming took 8 bases from V and 2 from J; bases not matched to a gene: 8.